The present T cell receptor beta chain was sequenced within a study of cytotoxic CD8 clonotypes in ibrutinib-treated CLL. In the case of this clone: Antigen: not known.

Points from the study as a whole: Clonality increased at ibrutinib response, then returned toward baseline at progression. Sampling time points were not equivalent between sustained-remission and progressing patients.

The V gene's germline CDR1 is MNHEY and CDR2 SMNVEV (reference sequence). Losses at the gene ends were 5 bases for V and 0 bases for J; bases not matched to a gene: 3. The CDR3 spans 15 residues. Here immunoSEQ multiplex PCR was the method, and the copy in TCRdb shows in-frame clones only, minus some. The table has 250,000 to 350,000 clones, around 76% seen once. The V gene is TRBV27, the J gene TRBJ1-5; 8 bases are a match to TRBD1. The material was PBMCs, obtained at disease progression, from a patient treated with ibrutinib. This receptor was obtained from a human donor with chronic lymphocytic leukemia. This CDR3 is CASSRQGYSNQPQHF. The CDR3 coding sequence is TGTGCCAGCAGTAGACAGGGGTATAGCAATCAGCCCCAGCATTTT.